Below are 19 T cell receptor beta chains sequenced from a single sample in a study of glioma-infiltrating T cells. Using RNA template, CDR3s of TCR alpha and beta were amplified with iRepertoire arm-PCR. One entry per CDR3 protein results from TCRdb running MiXCR on the multiplex PCR reads. Among about 93,000 distinct CDR3 sequences, approximately 39% were seen once, and the ten largest hold roughly two fifths. Sequenced: glioma tissue, nonneoplastic brain tissue, or PBMCs (not recorded which). The receptor source for this set is a human donor with low-grade glioma or glioblastoma, undergoing nonglioma brain surgery, or in good health (not recorded which).

This clonotype was recorded at least ten times. CDR3: CASSPGYLYEQYF. CDR3 nucleotides: TGTGCCAGCTCACCCGGATACCTGTACGAGCAGTACTTC. This chain joins TRBV18 and TRBJ2-7; no clear D gene. Looked up from germline, CDR1 is KGHSH and CDR2 is LQKENI. This CDR3 has 13 residues. V lost 3 bases to trimming and J lost 4 bases, with 10 bases between them.

This clonotype came up many times. The chain combines TRBV15 with TRBJ2-7, with 7 bases that match TRBD1. The CDR3 is made up of 15 amino acids. CDR1 LNHNV and CDR2 YYDKDF come from the germline V gene (reference sequence). Unmatched junction bases numbered 4, after V lost 1 base and J lost 1 base. The CDR3 sequence: CATSRAVGQSYEQYF. CDR3 nucleotide sequence: TGTGCCACCAGCAGAGCTGTGGGACAGTCCTACGAGCAGTACTTC.

Many counts were recorded for this clonotype. The V call is TRBV7-3, the J call TRBJ2-2; 11 bases align to TRBD1. Germline V gene sequence: CDR1 SGHTA, CDR2 FQGTGA. The CDR3 covers 15 residues. V trimming: 3 bases; J trimming: 6 bases; junction bases outside the gene matches: 3. CDR3 sequence: CASSFGQGAAGELFF. In nucleotides, the CDR3 is TGTGCCAGCAGCTTTGGACAGGGGGCTGCCGGGGAGCTGTTTTTT.

Points on this clonotype: This could be a read error, since a much larger clone is one nucleotide away. The V gene is TRBV5-1, the J gene TRBJ2-5; 8 positions agree with TRBD2. This CDR3 has 15 residues. Germline V lookup: CDR1 SGHRS, CDR2 YFSETQ. This CDR3 reads CASSFDGLALETRYF. CDR3 sequence (DNA): TGCGCCAGCAGCTTCGATGGACTAGCTTTGGAGACCCGGTACTTC.

This clonotype has at least ten counts. The rearrangement links TRBV3-1 to TRBJ2-7; D might be TRBD2 (5 bases). The ends were cut back, 0 bases at V and 7 bases at J, with 10 bases in the middle. CDR1 is LGHDT, CDR2 YNNKEL, per germline (reference sequence). This CDR3 comprises 13 residues. CDR3 coding DNA: TGTGCCAGCAGCCAAGATTTACTAGAGGAGCAGTACTTC. This sequence encodes CASSQDLLEEQYF.

Notes on this clonotype: The junction shows a germline mismatch at one end, possibly a read error. The chain is built from TRBV7-2 and TRBJ2-1; perhaps TRBD2 as D (6 bases). Germline V gives CDR1 SGHTA, CDR2 FQGNSA. The CDR3 is 16 amino acids. The CDR3 reads CTIINLGLVSYNKQFF. The CDR3 DNA is TGTACCATCATTAACTTGGGACTTGTCTCCTACAATAAGCAGTTCTTC.

This clonotype was found a few times. A much bigger clone sits one base away, suggesting this may be a read error. The gene calls are TRBV19 and TRBJ2-3; 8 bases match TRBD2. V lost 4 bases, J lost 4 bases, and 7 bases stayed unmatched. This CDR3 comprises 15 residues. Germline V lookup: CDR1 LNHDA, CDR2 SQIVND (reference sequence). For the CDR3, the DNA is TGTGCCAGTAGTAACCAGGTAGCGGGGTCAGATACGCAGTATTTT. It encodes CASSNQVAGSDTQYF.

Many counts were recorded for this clonotype. This chain links TRBV10-3 with TRBJ2-7, with 7 bases aligning to TRBD1. Trimming cost V 6 bases and J 4 bases; bases outside gene matches: 3. This CDR3 is built from 12 residues. CDR1 and CDR2 from the germline V gene are ENHRY and SYGVKD. This CDR3 reads CAISGTDYEQYF. In DNA form, the CDR3 reads TGTGCCATCAGCGGGACAGATTACGAGCAGTACTTC.

The V call is TRBV7-9, the J call TRBJ2-7; D possibly corresponds to TRBD1 (5 bases). Germline V gene data show CDR1 as SEHNR and CDR2 as FQNEAQ (reference sequence). This CDR3 comprises 12 residues. In DNA form, the CDR3 reads TGTGCGAGCACCCCTACAGGCTACGAGCAGTACGTC. This sequence encodes CASTPTGYEQYV.

A word on this clonotype: An end of the junction does not agree with germline; a read error may underlie this. The chain couples TRBV20-1 to TRBJ1-1; D remains ambiguous. The CDR3 is 15 residues long. CDR1 DFQATT and CDR2 SNEGSKA come from the germline V gene (reference sequence). CDR3 in DNA: TGCAGTGCTGGAGATCCGGAAAGGGCCTACACTGAAGCTTTCTTT. Translation gives CSAGDPERAYTEAFF.

Ten or more counts support this clonotype. The J gene is TRBJ2-7, the V gene TRBV5-1, with TRBD1 as a possible D gene (6 bases). The V end lost 1 base, the J end lost 3 bases, and 8 bases lay between the germline ends. The germline gives CDR1 SGHRS, CDR2 YFSETQ. CDR3 size: 13 residues. The CDR3 bases are TGCGCCAGCAGCTTGACCAGGGGCTACGAGCAGTACTTC. Residues: CASSLTRGYEQYF.

At least ten counts were recorded for this clonotype. The chain links TRBV5-1 to TRBJ2-1; D call uncertain. Germline V CDR1 and CDR2: SGHRS, YFSETQ. Deletions cut 1 base from V and 5 bases from J, with 7 bases between. CDR3 length: 13 residues. The CDR3 here is CASSLRLDNEQFF. As DNA, the CDR3 is TGCGCCAGCAGCTTGCGGCTAGACAATGAGCAGTTCTTC.

As concerns this clonotype: A read error may explain this, as a much larger clone is one base away. The V call is TRBV20-1, the J call TRBJ2-6, with TRBD1 matching 9 bases. Looked up from germline, CDR1 is DFQATT and CDR2 is SNEGSKA (reference sequence). The CDR3 loop spans 16 amino acids. Trimming removed 2 bases from V and 4 bases from J; junction bases left unmatched: 6. For the CDR3, the DNA is TGCAGTGCTAGAAAACAGGGGGCGGGGGGGGCCAACGTCCTGACTTTC. Residues: CSARKQGAGGANVLTF.

Notes on this clonotype: This may be a read error, as it is one base from a much larger clone. The chain combines TRBV2 with TRBJ1-6; 7 bases map to TRBD1. Germline loops: CDR1 SNHLY, CDR2 FYNNEI. This CDR3 is built from 14 residues. This CDR3 reads CASSLPGQNSHLHF. In DNA, the CDR3 is TGTGCCAGCAGCTTACCGGGACAGAATTCACACCTCCACTTT. Drawing the rest from reference TRBV2 and TRBJ1-6, the complete variable domain is EPEVTQTPSHQVTQMGQEVILRCVPISNHLYFYWYRQILGQKVEFLVSFYNNEISEKSEIFDDQFSVERPDGSNFTLKIRSTKLEDSAMYFCASSLPGQNSHLHFGNGTRLTVT.

This clonotype was counted many times. The chain carries TRBV3-1 and TRBJ2-1, with D possibly called TRBD1 or TRBD2 (5 bases each). The CDR3 contains 15 residues. Trimming removed 1 base from V and 4 bases from J, with 11 bases in between. The germline V gene has CDR1 LGHDT and CDR2 YNNKEL (reference sequence). The CDR3 bases are TGTGCCAGCAGCCAAGGGGGACCGGGATACAATGAGCAGTTCTTC. It translates to CASSQGGPGYNEQFF.

Regarding this clonotype: A much bigger clone sits one base away, suggesting this may be a read error. The CDR3, as DNA: TGTGCCAGCAGTTACCTGTATGGCGGGAGCGAGCAGTACTTC. Protein sequence: CASSYLYGGSEQYF. The V call is TRBV6-9, the J call TRBJ2-7, with 7 bases aligning to TRBD2. The CDR3 is made up of 14 amino acids. The J segment lost 6 bases and the V segment lost 3 bases, leaving 8 bases of the junction unmatched. Germline V lookup: CDR1 MNHGY, CDR2 SVAAGI.

Concerning this clonotype: A much bigger clone sits one base away, suggesting this may be a read error. This sequence joins TRBV11-2 and TRBJ1-1, with TRBD1 matching over 8 bases. The CDR3 is 14 amino acids. V lost 8 bases and J lost 1; bases outside the gene matches: 6. Per the germline V gene, CDR1 is SGHAT and CDR2 is FQNNGV. This CDR3 is CASGGQGSNTEAFF. The CDR3 nucleotides read TGTGCCAGCGGCGGACAGGGCTCGAACACTGAAGCTTTCTTT.

This clonotype is deemed medium-sized. The chain carries TRBV27 and TRBJ2-7; D call uncertain. CDR3 length: 13 amino acids. From germline, CDR1 is MNHEY and CDR2 SMNVEV (reference sequence). V lost 3 bases and J lost 3, with 9 bases in between. The DNA for the CDR3 is TGTGCCAGCAGTTTTAGTCCCATCTACGAGCAGTACTTC. Its protein is CASSFSPIYEQYF.

Comment on this clonotype: Compared with germline, one end of the junction differs, possibly owing to a read error. This chain joins TRBV6-2 or TRBV6-3 and TRBJ1-1, with D unresolved. CDR3 length: 13 amino acids. Germline V gene lookup returns CDR1 MNHEY and CDR2 SVGEGT. The CDR3 loop reads CSSSYSTDTVAFF. CDR3 bases: TGTTCCAGCAGTTACTCGACCGACACTGTAGCTTTCTTT.